These 21 T cell receptor beta chains were all obtained from the same sample, sequenced in a study of graft-versus-host responses after intestinal transplantation. Investigators treated the graft tissue so that it released intraepithelial and lamina propria lymphocytes. The method was immunoSEQ multiplex PCR; TCRdb's version includes in-frame clones alone and lacks a portion of them. The repertoire holds more than 30,000 clones, with roughly 87% as singletons. The sequences come from ileum tissue, collected more than 200 days after intestinal transplant. The receptors stem from a human patient who received an intestinal transplant, so some T cells may come from the graft donor.

V is TRBV28 and J is TRBJ1-2; 7 bases match TRBD1. The CDR3 totals 13 residues. Germline loops: CDR1 MDHEN, CDR2 SYDVKM. With 2 bases clipped from V and 8 bases from J, the junction kept 5 bases outside the gene matches. CDR3 protein: CASSLAGGRGYTF. As DNA, the CDR3 is TGTGCCAGCAGTTTAGCAGGGGGGAGGGGCTACACCTTC.

This chain connects TRBV25-1 to TRBJ1-2; tentative D call: TRBD1 (5 bases). The V end was cut by 6 bases, the J end by 4 bases, with 18 bases between. The CDR3 extends over 15 amino acids. CDR1 is MGHDK, CDR2 SYGVNS, per germline. For the CDR3, the DNA is TGTGCCAGCAGCCGCGTTGGGGGGACTGGCTATGGCTACACCTTC. This gives the protein CASSRVGGTGYGYTF.

The V call is TRBV28, the J call TRBJ2-3, with TRBD2 identical over 8 bases. The CDR3 is 13 residues long. V lost 5 bases and J lost 5; bases outside the gene matches: 3. The germline V gene encodes CDR1 MDHEN and CDR2 SYDVKM. CDR3 DNA: TGTGCCAGCAGTACAGCGGGAGTAGATACGCAGTATTTT. Protein: CASSTAGVDTQYF.

The chain employs TRBV5-1 and TRBJ2-1, with 8 positions matching TRBD1. CDR3 length equals 15 residues. With V trimmed by 3 bases and J by 6 bases, 8 bases remained unmatched. In germline, CDR1 is SGHRS, CDR2 YFSETQ. This CDR3 is CASSSDRVPGNEQFF. The CDR3 region has the DNA TGCGCCAGCAGCTCGGACAGGGTCCCAGGCAATGAGCAGTTCTTC. Combining the CDR3 with reference TRBV5-1 and TRBJ2-1 gives the whole variable domain KAGVTQTPRYLIKTRGQQVTLSCSPISGHRSVSWYQQTPGQGLQFLFEYFSETQRNKGNFPGRFSGRQFSNSRSEMNVSTLELGDSALYLCASSSDRVPGNEQFFGPGTRLTVL.

This clone was detected once. The chain links TRBV27 to TRBJ2-1; D unclear. Germline CDR1 and CDR2: MNHEY and SMNVEV (reference sequence). Deletions cut 5 bases from V and 2 bases from J, with 19 bases between. This CDR3 is built from 17 residues. The CDR3 is CASSTTVLPTTYNEQFF. DNA of the CDR3: TGTGCCAGCAGTACCACCGTCCTCCCTACTACCTACAATGAGCAGTTCTTC.

DNA of the CDR3: TGTGCCAGTAACCGGGGACAGGAAAGCTCCTATAATTCACCCCTCCACTTT. It codes for CASNRGQESSYNSPLHF. The chain employs TRBV19 and TRBJ1-6, with TRBD1 identical over 8 bases. J lost 0 bases, V lost 7 bases, and 8 bases had no gene match. Per the germline V gene, CDR1 is LNHDA and CDR2 is SQIVND (reference sequence). The CDR3 covers 17 residues.

The rearrangement links TRBV28 to TRBJ1-6; D is perhaps TRBD1 (5 bases). The CDR3 has 13 amino acids. Per germline, CDR1 MDHEN and CDR2 SYDVKM. V gave up 7 bases and J gave up 4 bases, with 8 bases separating them. The CDR3 here is CASKGPYNSPLHF. The DNA of the CDR3 is TGTGCCAGCAAGGGACCTTATAATTCACCCCTCCACTTT.

The chain uses TRBV19 and TRBJ1-2; D is undetermined. From germline, CDR1 is LNHDA and CDR2 SQIVND (reference sequence). With 6 bases removed from V and 5 bases from J, the gap between germline ends came to 13 bases. This CDR3 is 13 amino acids long. The CDR3 sequence is CASSDGSGYGYTF. CDR3 bases: TGTGCCAGTAGCGACGGGAGTGGGTATGGCTACACCTTC.

The chain recombines TRBV5-4 with TRBJ2-1, with 8 bases matching TRBD1. The CDR3 extends over 15 amino acids. Losses at the gene ends were 4 bases for V and 3 bases for J; bases not matched to a gene: 6. Looked up from germline, CDR1 is SGHNT and CDR2 is YYREEE (reference sequence). CDR3: CASSPGQDNYNEQFF. CDR3 DNA sequence: TGTGCCAGCAGCCCGGGACAGGATAACTACAATGAGCAGTTCTTC.

The DNA of the CDR3 is TGTGCCAGCAGTCCCTATCTTGAAGAGACCCAGTACTTC. It yields the protein CASSPYLEETQYF. The chain joins TRBV27 to TRBJ2-5; D gene uncertain. Trimming cost V 5 bases and J 3 bases, with 10 bases left between them. The germline V gene has CDR1 MNHEY and CDR2 SMNVEV (reference sequence). The length of the CDR3 is 13 residues.

V is TRBV6-1 and J is TRBJ1-5; 8 bases line up with TRBD1. Trimming removed 4 bases from V and 7 bases from J; junction bases left unmatched: 9. Germline V gene data show CDR1 as MNHNS and CDR2 as SASEGT. The CDR3 length is 15 residues. CDR3 region: CASSGRGQVGQPQHF. The CDR3 region has the DNA TGTGCCAGCAGTGGAAGGGGACAGGTTGGACAGCCCCAGCATTTT.

The chain joins TRBV4-2 to TRBJ2-5, with 12 bases that match TRBD2. From germline, CDR1 is LGHNA and CDR2 YNFKEQ. The CDR3 loop spans 20 amino acids. Losses at the gene ends were 0 bases for V and 9 bases for J; bases not matched to a gene: 20. The chain's CDR3 is CASSQDQGSGGLAGRGAQYF. The CDR3 DNA follows: TGTGCCAGCAGCCAAGATCAGGGGTCGGGCGGACTAGCGGGGAGGGGGGCCCAGTACTTC.

This clone was detected a few times. This chain connects TRBV6-5 to TRBJ1-1, with no clear D. The length of the CDR3 is 14 residues. Trimming cost V 0 bases and J 1 base, with 6 bases left between them. Per germline, CDR1 MNHEY and CDR2 SVGAGI. This CDR3 is CASSYSATNTEAFF. CDR3 coding DNA: TGTGCCAGCAGTTACTCGGCCACGAACACTGAAGCTTTCTTT.

The V call is TRBV27, the J call TRBJ1-5, with 7 bases matching TRBD1. CDR1 and CDR2 (germline): MNHEY, SMNVEV (reference sequence). The CDR3 totals 13 residues. V was pared by 5 bases and J by 4 bases, with 2 bases of the junction left unmatched. Written as DNA, the CDR3 is TGTGCCAGCAGTGACAGGGAAAATCAGCCCCAGCATTTT. Amino acid sequence: CASSDRENQPQHF.

V usage is TRBV10-1 and J usage is TRBJ2-7; TRBD2 agrees at 9 bases. CDR1 is WNHNN and CDR2 is SYGVQD in the germline V gene (reference sequence). The CDR3 extends over 15 amino acids. With V trimmed by 0 bases and J by 4 bases, 4 bases remained unmatched. The CDR3 DNA sequence: TGCGCCAGCAGTGAGTCGTTGCTAGCGGGATACGAGCAGTACTTC. Translating it yields CASSESLLAGYEQYF.

V is TRBV7-9 and J is TRBJ2-5, with D tentatively TRBD1 (6 bases). The germline V gene encodes CDR1 SEHNR and CDR2 FQNEAQ (reference sequence). V was clipped by 2 bases and J by 4 bases, with 11 bases between them. CDR3 length: 14 amino acids. The CDR3 here is CASSLWPGVETQYF. CDR3 DNA sequence: TGTGCCAGCAGCTTATGGCCAGGGGTAGAGACCCAGTACTTC.

The chain recombines TRBV27 with TRBJ2-3; no firm D call. The V end was cut by 2 bases, the J end by 6 bases, with 21 bases between. The germline gives CDR1 MNHEY, CDR2 SMNVEV (reference sequence). The CDR3 is made up of 17 amino acids. The CDR3 sequence: CASSLRVGITPRDTQYF. The CDR3 nucleotides are TGTGCCAGCAGTTTAAGAGTGGGTATTACCCCGCGGGATACGCAGTATTTT.

The V call is TRBV27, the J call TRBJ2-2, with TRBD2 identical over 8 bases. Germline CDR1 MNHEY, CDR2 SMNVEV (reference sequence). V shed 2 bases, J shed 0 bases, and the junction held 5 bases outside the gene matches. The CDR3 runs 17 residues. CDR3 sequence: CASSLAGGGPNTGELFF. The DNA of the CDR3 is TGTGCCAGCAGTTTAGCGGGCGGGGGGCCGAACACCGGGGAGCTGTTTTTT.

This sequence joins TRBV25-1 and TRBJ1-4; possibly TRBD1 for D (6 bases). The CDR3 has 15 residues. Germline V CDR1 and CDR2: MGHDK, SYGVNS. With 5 bases removed from V and 7 bases from J, the gap between germline ends came to 17 bases. The CDR3 protein is CASSRPGTSGEKLFF. Here the CDR3 DNA reads TGTGCCAGCAGTCGACCCGGGACATCGGGTGAAAAACTGTTTTTT.

The chain combines TRBV2 with TRBJ2-7; tentatively, D is TRBD1 or TRBD2 (6 bases each). Trimming took off 1 base at V and 6 bases at J, with 19 bases between the two ends. Germline-derived CDR1 and CDR2 are SNHLY and FYNNEI. There are 16 residues in the CDR3. This CDR3 reads CASSEGVAQGRFEQYF. The CDR3 nucleotides read TGTGCCAGCAGTGAAGGGGTTGCGCAGGGGAGGTTCGAGCAGTACTTC. Full variable domain (missing parts from reference TRBV2 and TRBJ2-7): EPEVTQTPSHQVTQMGQEVILRCVPISNHLYFYWYRQILGQKVEFLVSFYNNEISEKSEIFDDQFSVERPDGSNFTLKIRSTKLEDSAMYFCASSEGVAQGRFEQYFGPGTRLTVT.

The chain couples TRBV4-2 to TRBJ2-7; 9 nucleotides line up with TRBD2. From germline, CDR1 is LGHNA and CDR2 YNFKEQ. CDR3 size: 14 residues. V dropped 2 bases and J dropped 6; count of bases not matched to a gene: 5. In nucleotides, the CDR3 is TGTGCCAGCAGCCAATTTAGCGGGGGAAGCGAGCAGTACTTC. Translated: CASSQFSGGSEQYF.